This T cell receptor (beta chain) emerged from a study of cytomegalovirus exposure and HLA in healthy donors. The PCR had 60 Vbeta and 13 Jbeta primers. Measured with immunoSEQ multiplex PCR; TCRdb has only the in-frame clones, and not every one. The sample contains about 140,000 clones, 70% of which appear only once. This CDR3 has 16 residues. Germline V gene lookup returns CDR1 MDHEN and CDR2 SYDVKM. Trimming stripped 5 bases from V and 6 bases from J, with 22 bases between. Sample: PBMCs. V and J are TRBV28 and TRBJ1-1, with TRBD1 as a possible D gene (6 bases). The receptor comes from a woman in her fifties or sixties in good health and CMV-seropositive. This CDR3 reads CASSPSPGQWGAEAFF. The DNA for the CDR3 is TGTGCCAGCAGTCCCTCCCCCGGACAGTGGGGCGCTGAAGCTTTCTTT.